The 15 T cell receptor beta chains reported below all come from one sample, sequenced in a study of CD8 T cells in ankylosing spondylitis. TCRdb redid the calling of the 5' RACE reads with MiXCR, one entry per CDR3 protein. The repertoire holds some 130,000 distinct CDR3 sequences, with 6% to 8% as singletons. Sequencing was performed on blood, either unsorted or a sorted T cell fraction (not recorded which). The receptors come from a female donor with ankylosing spondylitis or in good health (not recorded which).

V usage is TRBV11-1 and J usage is TRBJ2-1; D possibly corresponds to TRBD2 (7 bases). Trimming took 5 bases from V and 7 from J, leaving 30 bases between them. This CDR3 has 19 amino acids. CDR1 and CDR2 (germline): SGHAT, FQDESV (reference sequence). The CDR3 sequence: CASSPLGGEPRFLLNEQFF. The CDR3 nucleotides read TGTGCCAGCAGCCCATTAGGGGGGGAGCCCAGATTCCTATTAAATGAGCAGTTCTTC.

This clonotype was recorded at least ten times. J is TRBJ2-5 and V is TRBV15; maybe TRBD1 (6 bases). CDR1 is LNHNV and CDR2 is YYDKDF in the germline V gene (reference sequence). The V and J ends lost 5 bases and 2 bases respectively, with 9 bases between them. This CDR3 region has 13 residues. CDR3 loop: CATSRRGQETQYF. The CDR3 coding sequence is TGTGCCACCAGCCGAAGGGGGCAAGAGACCCAGTACTTC.

The CDR3 DNA reads as TGTGCCAGCTCACCCGTACATATTCAGGGAGGCACTGAAGCTTTCTTT. This translates into CASSPVHIQGGTEAFF. The chain joins TRBV18 to TRBJ1-1; perhaps TRBD1 as D (5 bases). The CDR3 loop spans 16 amino acids. The V gene lost 3 bases and the J gene lost 4 bases, with 18 bases spanning the gap. Germline assignment: CDR1 KGHSH and CDR2 LQKENI.

The chain has TRBV19 and TRBJ1-5; possibly TRBD1 for D (5 bases). The CDR3 has 15 amino acids. Germline V lookup: CDR1 LNHDA, CDR2 SQIVND (reference sequence). Trimming took off 3 bases at V and 4 bases at J, with 13 bases between the two ends. Here the CDR3 DNA reads TGTGCCAGTAGTATGAAGGATTGGGGGAATCAGCCCCAGCATTTT. This codes for CASSMKDWGNQPQHF.

The rearrangement joins TRBV20-1 to TRBJ1-1; 7 bases are shared with TRBD1. Trimming cost V 5 bases and J 1 base; bases outside gene matches: 7. Germline loops: CDR1 DFQATT, CDR2 SNEGSKA (reference sequence). The CDR3 runs to 14 residues. The CDR3 loop reads CSAPKTGENTEAFF. For the CDR3, the DNA is TGCAGTGCTCCAAAAACAGGGGAGAACACTGAAGCTTTCTTT.

Written as DNA, the CDR3 is TGTGCCAGCAGTCACCCTACGGGGATCCCCTCCTACGAGCAGTACTTC. Translated: CASSHPTGIPSYEQYF. J is TRBJ2-7 and V is TRBV6-5; possible D gene TRBD2, 5 bases. Deletions cut 5 bases from V and 0 bases from J, with 17 bases between. Germline V gene sequence: CDR1 MNHEY, CDR2 SVGAGI. This CDR3 has 16 amino acids.

The V and J genes are TRBV5-3 and TRBJ2-1; 7 bases match TRBD2. TRBV5-3 is treated as an ORF (open reading frame) with a function not yet certain. The V segment lost 9 bases and the J segment 10 bases; nucleotides outside the gene matches: 13. CDR3 length equals 13 residues. The CDR3 region is CAMSPGLSGEQFF. CDR3 DNA: TGTGCCATGAGCCCTGGGCTTAGCGGGGAGCAGTTCTTC.

This clonotype was seen ten or more times. The chain links TRBV12-3 or TRBV12-4 to TRBJ1-3; D is perhaps TRBD1 (6 bases). Deletions cut 5 bases from V and 1 base from J, with 15 bases between. There are 16 residues in the CDR3. The CDR3 coding sequence is TGTGCCAGCAGTCAACAGGGAGGTGGTTCTGGAAACACCATATATTTT. It specifies CASSQQGGGSGNTIYF.

This clonotype is a singleton in its sample. V is TRBV3-1 and J is TRBJ1-6, with D maybe TRBD1 (5 bases). The CDR3 contains 15 residues. Germline V gene lookup returns CDR1 LGHDT and CDR2 YNNKEL (reference sequence). Trimming took off 0 bases at V and 9 bases at J, with 12 bases between the two ends. CDR3 protein: CASSQEGDLASPLHF. The DNA for the CDR3 is TGTGCCAGCAGCCAAGAAGGGGATCTGGCTTCACCCCTCCACTTT.

This clonotype was detected ten times or more. This sequence joins TRBV4-1 and TRBJ2-7, with 9 nucleotides matching TRBD1. CDR1 and CDR2 from the germline V gene are MGHRA and YSYEKL. J was trimmed by 4 bases and V by 6 bases; bases with no gene match: 7. The CDR3 sequence is 14 residues long. Here the CDR3 reads CASSYGQGSYEQYF. The CDR3 coding sequence is TGCGCCAGCAGTTACGGACAGGGGTCGTACGAGCAGTACTTC.

In its sample, this clonotype was seen a few times. V is TRBV15 and J is TRBJ2-5, with D maybe TRBD2 (5 bases). CDR1 is LNHNV, CDR2 YYDKDF, per germline (reference sequence). Trimming shortened V by 0 bases and J by 4 bases, and 9 bases separated the two germline ends. This CDR3 has 14 residues. The CDR3 is CATSREASRETQYF. Written as DNA, the CDR3 is TGTGCCACCAGCAGAGAAGCTAGCCGAGAGACCCAGTACTTC.

This clonotype has ten or more counts. The chain has TRBV29-1 and TRBJ1-1; perhaps TRBD1 as D (5 bases). Germline loops: CDR1 SQVTM, CDR2 ANQGSEA. The V gene lost 6 bases and the J gene lost 6 bases, with 17 bases spanning the gap. The length of the CDR3 is 13 residues. In DNA form, the CDR3 reads TGCAGCGTGGACTCCACAGGTTCCCCTGAAGCTTTCTTT. Its protein product is CSVDSTGSPEAFF.

This clonotype was seen a handful of times. The CDR3, as DNA: TGTGCCAGCAGCCCCCGACAGGGCCACCCCTATGGCTACACCTTC. Protein sequence: CASSPRQGHPYGYTF. The gene calls are TRBV7-3 and TRBJ1-2; 7 nucleotides line up with TRBD1. Germline CDR1 reads SGHTA; CDR2 reads FQGTGA. The CDR3 runs to 15 residues. V shed 5 bases, J shed 4 bases, and the junction held 10 bases outside the gene matches.

In its sample, this clonotype was seen many times. The chain combines TRBV29-1 with TRBJ1-1; D uncertain. The V end was cut by 7 bases, the J end by 4 bases, with 16 bases between. CDR3 length: 13 residues. CDR1 is SQVTM and CDR2 is ANQGSEA in the germline V gene. The CDR3 region has the DNA TGCAGCGCCGAGGTGCAGGTCAGCACTGAAGCTTTCTTT. This sequence encodes CSAEVQVSTEAFF.

This clonotype came up many times. The rearrangement uses TRBV28 and TRBJ2-7; 9 nucleotides line up with TRBD2. CDR1 and CDR2 (germline): MDHEN, SYDVKM. V gave up 4 bases and J gave up 6 bases; unmatched junction bases: 10. The CDR3 is 15 residues long. The CDR3 DNA follows: TGTGCCAGCAGTTCCCAGCCCGCGGGGGGGCCCGAGCAGTACTTC. This gives the protein CASSSQPAGGPEQYF.